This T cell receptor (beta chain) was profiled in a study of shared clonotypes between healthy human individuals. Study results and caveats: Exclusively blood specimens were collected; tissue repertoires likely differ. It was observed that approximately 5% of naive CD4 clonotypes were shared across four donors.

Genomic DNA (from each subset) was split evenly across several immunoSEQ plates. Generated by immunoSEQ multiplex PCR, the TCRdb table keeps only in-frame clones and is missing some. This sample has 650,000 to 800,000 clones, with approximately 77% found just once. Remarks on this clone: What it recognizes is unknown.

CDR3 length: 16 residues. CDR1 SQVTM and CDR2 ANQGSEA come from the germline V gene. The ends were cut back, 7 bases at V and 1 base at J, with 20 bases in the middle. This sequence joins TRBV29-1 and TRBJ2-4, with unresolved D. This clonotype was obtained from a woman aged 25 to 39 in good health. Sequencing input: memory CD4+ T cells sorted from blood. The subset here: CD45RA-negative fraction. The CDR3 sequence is CSAYLFGVGAKNIQYF. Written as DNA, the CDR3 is TGCAGCGCTTATTTATTCGGCGTCGGGGCCAAAAACATTCAGTACTTC.